The 20 T cell receptor beta chains in this list originate from one sample, sequenced in a study of identical twins. TCRdb redid the calling of the 5' RACE reads with MiXCR, one entry per CDR3 protein. Of under 1 million distinct CDR3 sequences in the sample, 9% to 15% were seen once. These data also featured in a second study, about yellow fever vaccine responses in identical twins.

Sequenced sample: PBMCs. The source is a woman under 30 in good health.

This clonotype was seen only a few times. This sequence joins TRBV6-1 and TRBJ2-5; D perhaps matches TRBD2 (6 bases). CDR3 length: 13 residues. The V gene's germline CDR1 is MNHNS and CDR2 SASEGT. V was clipped by 5 bases and J by 6 bases, with 13 bases between them. The CDR3 reads CASSPRERQTQYF. CDR3 DNA: TGTGCCAGCAGTCCTCGGGAGCGCCAGACCCAGTACTTC.

This clonotype has ten or more counts. The V and J genes are TRBV3-1 and TRBJ2-1; D not resolved. Germline assignment: CDR1 LGHDT and CDR2 YNNKEL (reference sequence). Between the trimmed V and J ends, which lost 1 base and 1 base, there was a span of 5 bases. CDR3 length: 14 amino acids. The CDR3 region is CASSQVASYNEQFF. The CDR3 bases are TGTGCCAGCAGCCAAGTGGCGTCCTACAATGAGCAGTTCTTC.

This clonotype was seen ten or more times. The chain's CDR3 is CASSKRASNSPLHF. CDR3 in DNA: TGTGCCAGCAGCAAAAGGGCCTCTAATTCACCCCTCCACTTT. The genes are TRBV7-2 and TRBJ1-6, with unresolved D. Germline V lookup: CDR1 SGHTA, CDR2 FQGNSA. The ends were cut back, 5 bases at V and 6 bases at J, with 11 bases in the middle. The CDR3 is 14 amino acids. Based on the CDR3 plus reference TRBV7-2 and TRBJ1-6, the full variable domain is GAGVSQSPSNKVTEKGKDVELRCDPISGHTALYWYRQSLGQGLEFLIYFQGNSAPDKSGLPSDRFSAERTGGSVSTLTIQRTQQEDSAVYLCASSKRASNSPLHFGNGTRLTVT.

The V gene is TRBV9, the J gene TRBJ2-5; D is tentatively TRBD1 or TRBD2 (5 bases each). Deletions cut 1 base from V and 5 bases from J, with 18 bases between. Germline CDR1 and CDR2: SGDLS and YYNGEE. The CDR3 is made up of 16 amino acids. This chain's CDR3 is CASSVRPGPDRETQYF. The CDR3 DNA reads TGTGCCAGCAGCGTAAGACCGGGACCCGATCGGGAGACCCAGTACTTC.

This clonotype was counted a few times. The chain joins TRBV12-3 or TRBV12-4 to TRBJ2-3; D not resolved. The V end was cut by 7 bases, the J end by 2 bases, with 7 bases between. The CDR3 sequence is 12 residues long. CDR3: CASTRNTDTQYF. The CDR3 nucleotides read TGTGCCAGCACTCGGAACACAGATACGCAGTATTTT.

The chain links TRBV6-5 to TRBJ2-1, with 10 positions matching TRBD1. The CDR3 is 16 amino acids. CDR1 MNHEY and CDR2 SVGAGI come from the germline V gene. Germline trimming cut 7 bases from V and 7 bases from J; bases unmatched to any gene: 13. The CDR3 loop is CASTSHRDRGLNEQFF. CDR3 coding DNA: TGTGCCAGCACTTCCCACCGGGACAGGGGCTTGAATGAGCAGTTCTTC.

The gene calls are TRBV2 and TRBJ1-4; TRBD1 matches 9 bases. V shed 7 bases, J shed 7 bases, and the junction held 7 bases outside the gene matches. The CDR3 loop spans 14 amino acids. CDR1 SNHLY and CDR2 FYNNEI come from the germline V gene. The CDR3, as DNA: TGTGCCAGCACTGCGACAGGGGGGGGTGAAAAACTGTTTTTT. Translation gives CASTATGGGEKLFF.

The chain employs TRBV6-1 and TRBJ1-2; TRBD1 matches at 9 bases. This CDR3 is 16 amino acids long. Germline CDR1 MNHNS, CDR2 SASEGT. V lost 6 bases and J lost 7; bases outside the gene matches: 15. The CDR3 is CASRESGTGFNLGYTF. In DNA, the CDR3 is TGTGCCAGCAGAGAATCCGGGACAGGGTTCAACCTTGGCTACACCTTC.

This clonotype has more than one count but fewer than ten. The chain joins TRBV12-3 or TRBV12-4 to TRBJ1-4; TRBD1 might be the D (5 bases). The CDR3 totals 15 residues. The V end lost 7 bases, the J end lost 6 bases, and 18 bases lay between the germline ends. CDR3 coding DNA: TGTGCCAGCAAACTCCAGGGCGGTTTAGATGAAAAACTGTTTTTT. It encodes CASKLQGGLDEKLFF.

CDR3 amino acids: CASSQDVDTQYF. In nucleotides, the CDR3 is TGCGCCAGCAGCCAAGATGTAGATACGCAGTATTTT. This sequence joins TRBV4-1 and TRBJ2-3, with no clear D. The CDR3 runs 12 residues. With 0 bases removed from V and 5 bases from J, the gap between germline ends came to 3 bases. CDR1 and CDR2 (germline): MGHRA, YSYEKL.

This clonotype came up a few times. The junction shows a germline mismatch at one end, possibly a read error. This chain links TRBV6-1 with TRBJ2-1, with TRBD2 identical over 9 bases. CDR1 is MNHNS and CDR2 is SASEGT in the germline V gene. This CDR3 spans 16 amino acids. The CDR3 is CASREEPGLASNEQFF. CDR3 nucleotides: TGTGCCAGCAGAGAAGAGCCGGGACTAGCTAGCAATGAGCAGTTCTTC.

The rearrangement joins TRBV6-5 to TRBJ2-7, with D possibly being TRBD1 (6 bases). Germline-derived CDR1 and CDR2 are MNHEY and SVGAGI. The CDR3 consists of 12 residues. V was cut by 0 bases and J by 6 bases, with 6 bases left in between. The CDR3 DNA is TGTGCCAGCAGTTACTCCAGGGGCGAGCAGTACTTC. It encodes CASSYSRGEQYF.

The CDR3 reads CATSDSAGDTDTQYF. The CDR3 DNA sequence: TGTGCCACCAGTGATTCGGCGGGGGACACAGATACGCAGTATTTT. The V call is TRBV24-1, the J call TRBJ2-3; 7 nucleotides match TRBD2. This CDR3 region has 15 residues. Germline V CDR1 and CDR2: KGHDR, SFDVKD. The V segment lost 2 bases and the J segment 2 bases; nucleotides outside the gene matches: 3.

This clonotype was observed a handful of times. The V gene is TRBV2, the J gene TRBJ2-2, with 10 positions matching TRBD1. CDR3 length equals 17 residues. J gave up 3 bases and V 9 bases, and 13 bases lay outside the gene matches. Germline CDR1 is SNHLY and CDR2 is FYNNEI. The CDR3 sequence: CASQVDRDRGYTGELFF. The CDR3 DNA is TGTGCCAGTCAAGTAGACCGGGACAGGGGTTACACCGGGGAGCTGTTTTTT. Looking up the rest from reference TRBV2 and TRBJ2-2 gives the full variable domain: EPEVTQTPSHQVTQMGQEVILRCVPISNHLYFYWYRQILGQKVEFLVSFYNNEISEKSEIFDDQFSVERPDGSNFTLKIRSTKLEDSAMYFCASQVDRDRGYTGELFFGEGSRLTVL.

The chain recombines TRBV24-1 with TRBJ1-5; no clear D gene. The germline gives CDR1 KGHDR, CDR2 SFDVKD. This CDR3 comprises 15 residues. V shed 3 bases and J shed 5 bases, with 13 bases lying between them. Here the CDR3 DNA reads TGTGCCACCAGTGATGGGGTTGGGTACCATCAGCCCCAGCATTTT. As protein: CATSDGVGYHQPQHF.

The chain couples TRBV3-1 to TRBJ2-5, with 7 bases fitting TRBD2. This CDR3 has 16 residues. CDR1 is LGHDT and CDR2 is YNNKEL in the germline V gene (reference sequence). The J segment lost 4 bases and the V segment lost 0 bases, leaving 8 bases of the junction unmatched. The CDR3 nucleotides read TGTGCCAGCAGCCAAGATCGGGCTAGCGGTGGAGAGACCCAGTACTTC. It codes for CASSQDRASGGETQYF.

The rearrangement links TRBV28 to TRBJ1-2; possibly TRBD1 for D (6 bases). The germline V gene has CDR1 MDHEN and CDR2 SYDVKM. Trimming shortened V by 3 bases and J by 6 bases, and 14 bases separated the two germline ends. CDR3 length: 14 amino acids. CDR3 loop: CASSFSQDSNGYTF. The CDR3 DNA follows: TGTGCCAGCAGTTTCTCCCAGGACAGCAATGGCTACACCTTC.

This clonotype was observed a handful of times. The chain carries TRBV3-1 and TRBJ2-1; no definite D call. This CDR3 is 15 amino acids long. The germline V gene has CDR1 LGHDT and CDR2 YNNKEL (reference sequence). Between the trimmed V and J ends, which lost 1 base and 5 bases, there was a span of 12 bases. CDR3 sequence (DNA): TGTGCCAGCAGCCAAGCTGTCGGCCAAAACAATGAGCAGTTCTTC. Amino acid sequence: CASSQAVGQNNEQFF.

In this sample, this clonotype turned up a few times. This chain joins TRBV28 and TRBJ2-1; 11 positions match TRBD2. Germline V gives CDR1 MDHEN, CDR2 SYDVKM. CDR3 length equals 16 residues. The J segment lost 4 bases and the V segment lost 4 bases, leaving 6 bases of the junction unmatched. CDR3 protein: CASSSLAGGVYNEQFF. As DNA, the CDR3 is TGTGCCAGCAGTTCGTTAGCGGGAGGGGTTTACAATGAGCAGTTCTTC.

This clonotype was counted between two and nine times. The chain joins TRBV7-9 to TRBJ2-1, with D maybe TRBD1 (6 bases). This CDR3 region has 16 residues. Germline V gene data show CDR1 as SEHNR and CDR2 as FQNEAQ (reference sequence). The ends were cut back, 0 bases at V and 5 bases at J, with 14 bases in the middle. CDR3 in amino acids: CASSLAQGNTNNEQFF. CDR3 DNA sequence: TGTGCCAGCAGCTTAGCCCAGGGGAACACAAACAATGAGCAGTTCTTC.